This T cell receptor beta chain was sequenced in a study of cytomegalovirus exposure and HLA in healthy donors. A note on this clone: The antigen is undetermined.

Trimming pared 0 bases from V and 0 bases from J, leaving 19 bases between. From germline, CDR1 is SGHRS and CDR2 YFSETQ. CDR3 length: 19 residues. Donors showed nominal health when sampled, although they likely had unrecorded immune exposures. Notes on the study in general: Upon later analysis, HLA-associated TCR beta chains proved more clonally expanded than other, equally common chains.

PCR employed 60 Vbeta and 13 Jbeta primers. Methods used by the authors: About 12 million of the approximately 80 million unique TCR beta chains counted in a later analysis were shared. The data were produced by immunoSEQ multiplex PCR, yet TCRdb's version contains in-frame clones alone and is incomplete. The DNA gave D and trimming, while V, J and clone size come from that table. The table lists 120,000 or so clones, around three quarters of them singletons, with roughly 3.6% in the top ten. The rearrangement links TRBV5-1 to TRBJ2-1, with a possible D match to TRBD2 (6 bases). Input material: PBMCs. The TCR sequence derives from a man aged 25-45 years in good health and CMV-seronegative. The CDR3 spells CASSLAGRGAPSSYNEQFF. The CDR3 DNA reads TGCGCCAGCAGCTTGGCCGGGCGGGGAGCGCCGAGCTCCTACAATGAGCAGTTCTTC.